The source of this T cell receptor beta chain is a study of cytomegalovirus exposure and HLA in healthy donors. Findings and limits, study-wide: Immune exposure information available was restricted to CMV serostatus. Through in vitro validation, a few CMV-associated chains were shown to be specific for CMV antigens. In the analysis, some V segments, TRBV6-2 and TRBV6-3 included, were excluded as indistinguishable.

The trim removed 0 bases at V and 4 bases at J, leaving 2 bases unmatched. The CDR3 has 15 amino acids. Germline CDR1 reads MNHEY; CDR2 reads SMNVEV (reference sequence). 13 Jbeta primers and 60 Vbeta primers were used for the PCR. Measured with immunoSEQ multiplex PCR; TCRdb has only the in-frame clones, and not every one. The repertoire has around 190,000 clones, 70% to 90% of them found once; the top ten carry roughly 0.32%. A note on this clone: The antigen remains unidentified.

The TCR comes from a woman in her 30s in good health and CMV-seronegative. The source material was PBMCs. V is TRBV27 and J is TRBJ1-1; TRBD1 aligns across 10 bases. The CDR3 loop reads CASSLSRTGGTEAFF. In DNA, the CDR3 is TGTGCCAGCAGTTTATCGCGGACAGGGGGCACTGAAGCTTTCTTT.